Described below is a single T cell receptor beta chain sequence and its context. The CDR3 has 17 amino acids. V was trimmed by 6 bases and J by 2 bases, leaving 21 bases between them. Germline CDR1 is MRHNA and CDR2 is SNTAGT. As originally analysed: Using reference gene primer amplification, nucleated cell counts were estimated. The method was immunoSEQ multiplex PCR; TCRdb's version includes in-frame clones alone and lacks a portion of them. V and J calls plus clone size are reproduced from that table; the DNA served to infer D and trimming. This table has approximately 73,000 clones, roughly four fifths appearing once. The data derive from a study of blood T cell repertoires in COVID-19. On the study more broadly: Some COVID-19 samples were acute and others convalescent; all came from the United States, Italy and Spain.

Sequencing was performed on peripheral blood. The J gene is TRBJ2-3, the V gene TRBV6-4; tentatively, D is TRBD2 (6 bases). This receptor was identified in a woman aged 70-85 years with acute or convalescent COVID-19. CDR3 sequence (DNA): TGTGCCAGCAGGACGGGGGACCCCGTTTGCCCCACAGATACGCAGTATTTT. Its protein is CASRTGDPVCPTDTQYF.